Listed below are T cell receptor beta chains from one sample, sequenced in a study of blood T cell repertoires in COVID-19. The assay was immunoSEQ multiplex PCR, and TCRdb's table has in-frame clones only and misses some. The table includes about 120,000 clones, about four fifths detected once. Material: peripheral blood. The receptors derive from a man aged 60 to 75 with active or convalescent COVID-19. Both conserved end residues are part of each CDR3.

>TRBV9|TRBJ1-4
CASSSQTAHEKLFF
>TRBV7-9|TRBJ1-6
CASSTTGGNSPLHF
>TRBV25-1|TRBJ2-1
CASSGYGRQNSYNEQFF
>TRBV27|TRBJ1-5
CASSSLGTAYNQPQHF
>TRBV2|TRBJ2-2
CASRQRRQGGTGELFF
>TRBV10-3|TRBJ2-1
CAISDGREGNYNEQFF
>TRBV10-3|TRBJ1-2
CAISGLRQGDGYTF
>TRBV5-1|TRBJ2-7
CASSRQGYEQYF
>TRBV20-1|TRBJ2-6
CSASAGASGANVLTF
>TRBV29-1|TRBJ2-2
CSVSTGGLAGELFF
>TRBV20-1|TRBJ1-2
CSARIDYGYTF
>TRBV6-5|TRBJ2-7
CASSYRLAGDSYEQYF
>TRBV10-3|TRBJ1-2
CAIQPQGAGFYGYTF
>TRBV5-1|TRBJ2-3
CASSLGGMGTDTQYF
>TRBV4-1|TRBJ1-1
CASSVREGGNTEAFF
>TRBV6-5|TRBJ1-1
CASSYGRGDEAFF
>TRBV12-3/TRBV12-4|TRBJ2-3
CASRGDTQYF
>TRBV19|TRBJ2-7
CASSRQAPYEQYF
>TRBV9|TRBJ2-6
CASSGSGSSGANVLTF
>TRBV19|TRBJ2-7
CASSTWGDYEQYF
>TRBV5-5|TRBJ2-4
CASSKIGGGNDIQYF
>TRBV20-1|TRBJ1-1
CSASSVQDEAFF
>TRBV7-3|TRBJ2-7
CASSLSVAGKPYYEQYF
>TRBV9|TRBJ2-2
CASSPRQGPGELFF
>TRBV2|TRBJ2-3
CASVRQVLFTDTQYF
>TRBV7-9|TRBJ2-7
CASSSLTGGASYEQYF
>TRBV14|TRBJ2-3
CASSSDRELAADTQYF
>TRBV3-1/TRBV3-2|TRBJ1-1
CASSQVPAGNTEAFF
>TRBV19|TRBJ1-4
CASKGREAEKLFF
>TRBV7-2|TRBJ2-1
CASSSPLAPSGGPYNEQFF
>TRBV4-3|TRBJ1-1
CASSHGVGTEAFF
>TRBV19|TRBJ1-5
CASSMGLANNQPQHF
>TRBV27|TRBJ2-7
CASSPTSGRGYEQYF
>TRBV5-4|TRBJ1-1
CASSSERVSAFF
>TRBV28|TRBJ2-1
CASSLRQGRNEQFF
>TRBV5-1|TRBJ2-3
CASSLAGTDTQYF
>TRBV6-2/TRBV6-3|TRBJ2-7
CASSSTPWAGGGHEQYF
>TRBV5-4|TRBJ2-3
CASSSDGIVGTDTQYF
>TRBV18|TRBJ1-2
CASSPSGQGNYGYTF
>TRBV5-4|TRBJ2-5
CASREQGTLQETQYF
>TRBV12-3/TRBV12-4|TRBJ2-5
CASSPPQGETQYF
>TRBV7-2|TRBJ1-2
CASSPQILGYTF
>TRBV5-5|TRBJ1-6
CASSFFRDNVSPLHF
>TRBV15|TRBJ2-1
CATSISGRHDNEQFF
>TRBV5-5|TRBJ1-1
CASSLNGGLVGTEAFF
>TRBV19|TRBJ1-1
CASSIGDRATEAFF
>TRBV24-1|TRBJ2-2
CATSDHRGNTGELFF
>TRBV7-8|TRBJ1-3
CASSRTDGNTIYF
>TRBV7-2|TRBJ2-2
CASSQSGRADTGELFF
>TRBV6-5|TRBJ1-1
CASRLLGGSTEAFF